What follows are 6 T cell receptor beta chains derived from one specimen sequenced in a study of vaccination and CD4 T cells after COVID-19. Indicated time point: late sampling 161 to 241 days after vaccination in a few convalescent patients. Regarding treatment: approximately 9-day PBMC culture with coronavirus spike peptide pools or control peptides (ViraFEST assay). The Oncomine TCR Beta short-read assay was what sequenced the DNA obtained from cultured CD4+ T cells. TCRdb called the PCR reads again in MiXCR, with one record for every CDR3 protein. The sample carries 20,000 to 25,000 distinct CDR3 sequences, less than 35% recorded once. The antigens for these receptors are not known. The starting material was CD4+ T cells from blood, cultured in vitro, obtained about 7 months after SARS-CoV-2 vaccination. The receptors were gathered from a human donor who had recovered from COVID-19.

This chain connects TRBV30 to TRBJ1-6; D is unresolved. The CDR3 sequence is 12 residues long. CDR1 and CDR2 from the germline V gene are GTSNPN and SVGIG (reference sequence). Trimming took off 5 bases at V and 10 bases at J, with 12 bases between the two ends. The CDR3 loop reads CAWEVVGSPLHF. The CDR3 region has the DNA TGTGCCTGGGAGGTTGTAGGATCACCCCTCCACTTT.

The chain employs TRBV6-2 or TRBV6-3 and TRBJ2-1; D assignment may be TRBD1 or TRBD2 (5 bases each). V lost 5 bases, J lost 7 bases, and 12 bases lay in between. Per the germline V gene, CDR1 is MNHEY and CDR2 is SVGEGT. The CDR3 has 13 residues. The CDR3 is CASSRDRRNEQFF. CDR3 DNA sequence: TGTGCCAGCAGTAGGGACCGGCGGAATGAGCAGTTCTTC.

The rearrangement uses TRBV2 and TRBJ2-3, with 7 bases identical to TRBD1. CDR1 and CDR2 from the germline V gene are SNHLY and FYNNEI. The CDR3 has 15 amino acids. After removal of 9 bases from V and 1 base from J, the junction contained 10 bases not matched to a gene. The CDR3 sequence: CASTTGAPGTDTQYF. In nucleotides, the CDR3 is TGTGCCAGTACTACAGGGGCCCCAGGCACAGATACGCAGTATTTT.

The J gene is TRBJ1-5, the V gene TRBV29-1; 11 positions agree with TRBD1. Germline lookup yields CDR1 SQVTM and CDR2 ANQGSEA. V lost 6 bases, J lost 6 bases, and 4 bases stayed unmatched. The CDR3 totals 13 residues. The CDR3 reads CSVLGQGGQPQHF. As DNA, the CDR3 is TGCAGCGTCCTGGGACAGGGGGGTCAGCCCCAGCATTTT.

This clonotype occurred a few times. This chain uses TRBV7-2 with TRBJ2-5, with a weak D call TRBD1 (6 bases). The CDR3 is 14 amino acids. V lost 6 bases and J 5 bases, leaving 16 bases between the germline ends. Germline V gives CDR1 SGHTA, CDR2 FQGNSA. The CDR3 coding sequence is TGTGCCAGCAGAATAACAGGGCTGCGGGAGACCCAGTACTTC. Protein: CASRITGLRETQYF.

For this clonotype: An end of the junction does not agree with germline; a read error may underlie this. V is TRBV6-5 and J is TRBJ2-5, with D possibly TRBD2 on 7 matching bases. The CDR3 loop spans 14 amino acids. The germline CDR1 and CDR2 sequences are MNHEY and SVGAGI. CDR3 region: CASSYRGGQETQYF. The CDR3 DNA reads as TGTGCCAGTAGTTATAGGGGGGGTCAAGAGACCCAGTACTTC.